This TCR beta chain derives from a study of T-cell reconstitution after alpha-beta-depleted transplantation in children. Preparation of the TCRbeta library used unique molecular identifiers. TCRdb recomputed calls from the PCR reads with MiXCR, one row per CDR3 protein. The sample lists about 500,000 distinct CDR3 sequences, 32% occurring once. The CDR3 covers 14 residues. Germline V gene data show CDR1 as GTSNPN and CDR2 as SVGIG (reference sequence). J gave up 3 bases and V 5 bases, and 4 bases lay outside the gene matches. Sequencing was performed on PBMCs from the stem cell graft donor, taken from the stem cell graft. The chain combines TRBV30 with TRBJ1-1; 12 bases line up with TRBD1. The clonotype was recovered from a human donor who donated a stem cell graft to a child with aplastic anemia. CDR3 region: CAWGTGGADTEAFF. DNA for the CDR3: TGTGCCTGGGGGACAGGGGGCGCGGACACTGAAGCTTTCTTT.